This TCR beta chain is drawn from a study of T cell responses to AZD1222 COVID-19 vaccine. Whole-study findings and limits: Sampling captured repertoires only after the peak T cell response. Donors, mostly white British, included more females; clonal diversity was possibly underestimated. CD4 TCRs linked to vaccination spanned spike, dominating at 160-218 and 743-854. Two AZD1222 administrations were followed by greater Spike-specific TCR breadth and depth.

Assay: immunoSEQ multiplex PCR; the TCRdb copy retains only in-frame clones and omits some. This table has roughly 120,000 clones, about nine tenths appearing once. V was cut by 7 bases and J by 2 bases, with 15 bases left in between. From germline, CDR1 is LGHDT and CDR2 YNNKEL (reference sequence). The CDR3 has 14 amino acids. Points on this clone: The antigen is undetermined.

The material was peripheral blood, obtained on day 0 of AZD1222 vaccination. The rearrangement links TRBV3-1 (or the pseudogene TRBV3-2) to TRBJ2-7; D may match TRBD1 or TRBD2 (7 bases each). The TCR was taken from an adult in good health. The CDR3 loop reads CASNSGGGPYEQYF. CDR3 nucleotides: TGTGCCAGCAATTCAGGGGGGGGCCCCTACGAGCAGTACTTC.